This TCR beta chain was sequenced for a study of control samples from healthy donors and cancer patients. V was clipped by 0 bases and J by 8 bases, with 7 bases between them. The CDR3 is made up of 11 amino acids. In germline, CDR1 is DFQATT, CDR2 SNEGSKA (reference sequence). TCRdb keeps only in-frame clones here, not all; method: immunoSEQ multiplex PCR. In the table there are 110,000 or so clones, around 90% of which are singletons. The chain joins TRBV20-1 to TRBJ1-1; D is unresolved. The clonotype comes from a man aged 50 to 59 in good health. The sample taken for sequencing was blood. The DNA for the CDR3 is TGCAGTGCTAGAGATCGATTCGAAGCTTTCTTT. Encoded protein: CSARDRFEAFF.